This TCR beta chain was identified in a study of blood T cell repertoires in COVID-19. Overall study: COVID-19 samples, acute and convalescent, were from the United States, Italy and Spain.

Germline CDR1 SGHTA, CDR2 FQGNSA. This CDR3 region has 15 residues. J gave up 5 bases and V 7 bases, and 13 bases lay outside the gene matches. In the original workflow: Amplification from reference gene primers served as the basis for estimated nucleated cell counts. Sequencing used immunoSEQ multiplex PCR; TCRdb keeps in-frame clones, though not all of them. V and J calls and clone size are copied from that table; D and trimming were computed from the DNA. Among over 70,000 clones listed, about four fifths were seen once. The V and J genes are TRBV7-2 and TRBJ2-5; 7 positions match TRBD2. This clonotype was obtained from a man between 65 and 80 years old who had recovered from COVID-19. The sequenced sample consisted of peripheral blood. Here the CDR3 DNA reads TGTGCCAGCACCACAGGACTAGTTATAGAGGAGACCCAGTACTTC. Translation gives CASTTGLVIEETQYF. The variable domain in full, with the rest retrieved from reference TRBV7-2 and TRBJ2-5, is GAGVSQSPSNKVTEKGKDVELRCDPISGHTALYWYRQSLGQGLEFLIYFQGNSAPDKSGLPSDRFSAERTGGSVSTLTIQRTQQEDSAVYLCASTTGLVIEETQYFGPGTRLLVL.